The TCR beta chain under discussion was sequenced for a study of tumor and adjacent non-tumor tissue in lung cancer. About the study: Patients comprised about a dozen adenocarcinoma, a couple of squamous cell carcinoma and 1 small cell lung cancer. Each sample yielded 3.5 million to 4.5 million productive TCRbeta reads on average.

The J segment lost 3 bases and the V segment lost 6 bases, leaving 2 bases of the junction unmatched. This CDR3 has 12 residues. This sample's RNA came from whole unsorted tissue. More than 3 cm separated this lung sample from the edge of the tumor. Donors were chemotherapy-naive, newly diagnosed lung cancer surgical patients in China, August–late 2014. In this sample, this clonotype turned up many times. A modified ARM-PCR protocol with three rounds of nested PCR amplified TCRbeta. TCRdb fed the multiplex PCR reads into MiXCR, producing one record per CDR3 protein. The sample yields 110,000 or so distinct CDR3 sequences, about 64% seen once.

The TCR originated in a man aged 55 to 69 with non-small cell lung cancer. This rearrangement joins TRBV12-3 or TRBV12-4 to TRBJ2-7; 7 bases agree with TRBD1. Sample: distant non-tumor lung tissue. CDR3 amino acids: CASRRGRYEQYF. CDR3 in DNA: TGTGCCAGCAGAAGGGGGCGCTACGAGCAGTACTTC.